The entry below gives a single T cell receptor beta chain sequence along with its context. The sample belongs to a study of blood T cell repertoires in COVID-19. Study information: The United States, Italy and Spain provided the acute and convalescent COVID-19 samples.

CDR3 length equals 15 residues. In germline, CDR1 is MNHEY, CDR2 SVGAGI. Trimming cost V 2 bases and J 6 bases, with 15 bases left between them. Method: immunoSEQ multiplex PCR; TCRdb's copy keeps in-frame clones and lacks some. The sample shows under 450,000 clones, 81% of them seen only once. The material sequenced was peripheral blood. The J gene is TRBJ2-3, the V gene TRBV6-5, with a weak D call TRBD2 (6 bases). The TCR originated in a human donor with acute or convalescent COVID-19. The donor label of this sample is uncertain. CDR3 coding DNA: TGTGCCAGCAGTTACGTCGCGGGAAGGTGGGATACGCAGTATTTT. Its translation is CASSYVAGRWDTQYF.